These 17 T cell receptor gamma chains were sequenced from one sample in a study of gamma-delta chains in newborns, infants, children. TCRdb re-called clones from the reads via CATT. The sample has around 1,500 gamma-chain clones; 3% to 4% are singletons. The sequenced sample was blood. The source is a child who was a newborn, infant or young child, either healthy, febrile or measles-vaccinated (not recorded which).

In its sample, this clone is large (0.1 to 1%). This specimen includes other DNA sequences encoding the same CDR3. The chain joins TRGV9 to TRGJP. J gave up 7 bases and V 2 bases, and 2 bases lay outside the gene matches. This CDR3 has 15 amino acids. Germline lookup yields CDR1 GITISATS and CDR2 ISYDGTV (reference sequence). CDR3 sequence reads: CALWEGELGKKIKVF. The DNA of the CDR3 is TGTGCCTTGTGGGAGGGGGAGTTGGGCAAAAAAATCAAGGTATTT.

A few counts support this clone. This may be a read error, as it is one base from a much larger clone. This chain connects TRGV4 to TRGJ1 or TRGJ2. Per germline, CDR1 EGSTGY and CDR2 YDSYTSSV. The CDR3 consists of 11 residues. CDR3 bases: TGTGCCACCTGGGATGGACATAAGGAACTCTTT. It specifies CATWDGHKELF.

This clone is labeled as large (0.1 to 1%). The CDR3 reads CALADYKKLF. In DNA form, the CDR3 reads TGTGCCTTGGCCGATTATAAGAAACTCTTT. This chain joins TRGV9 and TRGJ1 or TRGJ2. The CDR3 runs to 10 residues. Germline assignment: CDR1 GITISATS and CDR2 ISYDGTV (reference sequence). V lost 9 bases to trimming and J lost 5 bases; unmatched junction nucleotides: 4.

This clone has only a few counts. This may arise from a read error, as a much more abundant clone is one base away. The CDR3 reads CALADYKKLF. DNA of the CDR3: TGTGCCTTGGCCGACTATAAGAAACTCTTT. The chain links TRGV9 to TRGJ1 or TRGJ2. The CDR3 extends over 10 amino acids. Germline CDR1 and CDR2: GITISATS and ISYDGTV (reference sequence). V dropped 9 bases and J dropped 7; count of bases not matched to a gene: 6.

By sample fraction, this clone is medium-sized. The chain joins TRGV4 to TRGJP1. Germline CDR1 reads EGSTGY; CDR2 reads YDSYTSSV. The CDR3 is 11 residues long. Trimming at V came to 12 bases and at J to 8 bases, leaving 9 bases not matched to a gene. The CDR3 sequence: CAGEAGWFKIF. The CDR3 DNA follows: TGTGCCGGTGAAGCAGGTTGGTTCAAGATATTT.

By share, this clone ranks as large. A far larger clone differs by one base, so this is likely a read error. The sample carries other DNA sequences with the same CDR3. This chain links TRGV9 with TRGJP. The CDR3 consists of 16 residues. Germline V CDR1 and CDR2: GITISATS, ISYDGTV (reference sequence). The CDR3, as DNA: TGTGCCCTGTGGGAGGTGCAAGAGTTGGGCAAAAAAATCAAGGTATTT. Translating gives CALWEVQELGKKIKVF.

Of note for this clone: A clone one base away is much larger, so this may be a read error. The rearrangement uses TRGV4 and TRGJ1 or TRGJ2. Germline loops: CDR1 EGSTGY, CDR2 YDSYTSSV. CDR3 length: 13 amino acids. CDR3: CATWDGPYYKKLF. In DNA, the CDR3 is TGCGCCACCTGGGATGGGCCCTATTATAAGAAACTCTTT.

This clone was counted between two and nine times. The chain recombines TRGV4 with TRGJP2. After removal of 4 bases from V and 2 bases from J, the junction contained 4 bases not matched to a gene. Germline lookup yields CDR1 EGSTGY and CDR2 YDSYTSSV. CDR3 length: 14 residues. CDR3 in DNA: TGTGCCACCTGGGAGGGGAGTAGTGATTGGATCAAGACGTTT. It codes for CATWEGSSDWIKTF.

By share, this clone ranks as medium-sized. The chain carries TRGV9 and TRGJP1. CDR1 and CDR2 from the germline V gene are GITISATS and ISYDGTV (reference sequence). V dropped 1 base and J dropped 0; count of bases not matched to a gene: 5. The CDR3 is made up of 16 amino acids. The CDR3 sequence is CALWEVQDTTGWFKIF. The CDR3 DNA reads TGTGCCTTGTGGGAGGTACAAGATACCACTGGTTGGTTCAAGATATTT.

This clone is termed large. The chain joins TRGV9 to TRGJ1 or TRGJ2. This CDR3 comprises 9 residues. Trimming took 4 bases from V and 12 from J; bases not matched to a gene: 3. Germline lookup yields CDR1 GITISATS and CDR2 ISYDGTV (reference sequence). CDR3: CALWDMKLF. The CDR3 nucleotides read TGTGCCTTGTGGGATATGAAACTCTTT.

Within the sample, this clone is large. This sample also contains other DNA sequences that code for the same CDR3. CDR3 DNA: TGTGCCTTGTGGGAGACTCAAGAGTTGGGCAAAAAAATCAAGGTATTT. Protein: CALWETQELGKKIKVF. This chain joins TRGV9 and TRGJP. CDR3 length equals 16 residues. The trim removed 3 bases at V and 4 bases at J, leaving 3 bases unmatched. Germline CDR1 GITISATS, CDR2 ISYDGTV (reference sequence).

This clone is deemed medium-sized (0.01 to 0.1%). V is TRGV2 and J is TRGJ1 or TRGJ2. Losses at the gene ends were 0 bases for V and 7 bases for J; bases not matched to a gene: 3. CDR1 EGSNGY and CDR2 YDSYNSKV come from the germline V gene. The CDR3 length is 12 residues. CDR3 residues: CATWDGQYKKLF. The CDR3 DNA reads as TGTGCCACCTGGGACGGGCAATATAAGAAACTCTTT.

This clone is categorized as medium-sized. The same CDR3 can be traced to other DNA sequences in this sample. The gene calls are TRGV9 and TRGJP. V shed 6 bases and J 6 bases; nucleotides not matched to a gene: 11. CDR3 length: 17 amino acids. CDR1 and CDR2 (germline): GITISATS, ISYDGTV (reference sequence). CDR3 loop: CALWLEWAELGKKIKVF. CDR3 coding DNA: TGTGCCTTGTGGTTGGAGTGGGCAGAGTTGGGCAAAAAAATCAAGGTATTT.

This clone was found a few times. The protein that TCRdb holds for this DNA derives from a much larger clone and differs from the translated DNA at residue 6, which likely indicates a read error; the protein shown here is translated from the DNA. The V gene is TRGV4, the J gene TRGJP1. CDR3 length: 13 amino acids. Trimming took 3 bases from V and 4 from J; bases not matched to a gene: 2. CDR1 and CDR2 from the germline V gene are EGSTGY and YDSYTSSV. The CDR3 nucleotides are TGTGCCACCTGGGATAACACTGGTTGGTTCAAGATATTT. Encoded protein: CATWDNTGWFKIF.

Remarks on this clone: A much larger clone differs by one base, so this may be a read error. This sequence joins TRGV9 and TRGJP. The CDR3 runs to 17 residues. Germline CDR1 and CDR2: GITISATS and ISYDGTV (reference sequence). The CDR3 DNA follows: TGTGCCTTGTGGTTGGAGTGGGCAGAGTCGGGCAAAAAAATCAAGGTATTT. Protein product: CALWLEWAESGKKIKVF.

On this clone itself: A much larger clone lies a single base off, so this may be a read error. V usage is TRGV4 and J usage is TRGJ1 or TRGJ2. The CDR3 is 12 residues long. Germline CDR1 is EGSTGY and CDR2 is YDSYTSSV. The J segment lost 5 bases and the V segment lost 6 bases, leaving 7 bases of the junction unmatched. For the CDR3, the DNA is TGTGCCACCTGGAATGTGAATTATAAGAAACTCTTT. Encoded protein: CATWNVNYKKLF.

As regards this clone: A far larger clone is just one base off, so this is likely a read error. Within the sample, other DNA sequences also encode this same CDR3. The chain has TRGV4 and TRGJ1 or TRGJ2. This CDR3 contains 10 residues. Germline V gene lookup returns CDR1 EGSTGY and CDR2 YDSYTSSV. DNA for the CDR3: TGTGCCACCTGGGATGGGCCGTCGGTCTTT. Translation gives CATWDGPSVF.